This T cell receptor (beta chain) was found in a study of blood T cell repertoires in COVID-19. In the source study's methods: Counts of nucleated cells, estimated from reference gene primer amplification, were obtained. Sequenced by immunoSEQ multiplex PCR; TCRdb stores in-frame clones only, minus some. V and J calls plus clone size are reproduced from that table; the DNA served to infer D and trimming. The sample shows roughly 130,000 clones, about 88% of them seen only once. This clone was observed once. The CDR3 has 14 residues. Per the germline V gene, CDR1 is MRHNA and CDR2 is SNTAGT. J was trimmed by 10 bases and V by 4 bases; bases with no gene match: 5.

The clonotype was recovered from a man between 60 and 75 years old with COVID-19, enrolled during active disease. Sequencing was done on a sample of peripheral blood. The V call is TRBV6-4, the J call TRBJ1-6; 9 bases match TRBD1. CDR3 amino acids: CASSAHRGQSPLHF. DNA for the CDR3: TGTGCCAGCAGTGCCCACAGGGGGCAATCACCCCTCCACTTT.